This TCR beta chain was obtained from a study of OX40 agonist ivuxolimab in advanced cancers. Assay: immunoSEQ multiplex PCR; the TCRdb copy retains only in-frame clones and omits some. The data contain roughly 48,000 clones, around 83% of them singletons. Trimming cost V 0 bases and J 6 bases, with 15 bases left between them. CDR3 length: 15 residues. Germline assignment: CDR1 SNHLY and CDR2 FYNNEI. V and J are TRBV2 and TRBJ2-7; a weak D match, TRBD1 (5 bases). This TCR was recovered from an adult with an advanced solid tumor such as melanoma, head and neck, liver or kidney cancer. Sample: CD4+ or CD8+ T cells sorted from blood, taken in a trial of the OX40 agonist ivuxolimab. CDR3 amino acids: CASSEAVPGFREQYF. CDR3 nucleotide sequence: TGTGCCAGCAGTGAAGCGGTACCAGGGTTTCGCGAGCAGTACTTC.